This T cell receptor (beta chain) was documented in a study of vaccination and CD4 T cells after COVID-19. This clonotype was found once. Its antigen is currently unknown. The Oncomine TCR Beta short-read assay sequenced DNA from cultured CD4+ T cells. The genomic DNA was obtained from cultured CD4+ T cells by extraction with the QIAamp micro DNA kit. TCRdb re-called the PCR reads with MiXCR, one entry per CDR3 protein. The table includes around 16,000 distinct CDR3 sequences, 40% to 55% detected once. Treatment meaning: approximately nine-day PBMC culture with coronavirus spike peptide pools or control peptides (ViraFEST assay). ViraFEST sequenced TCRs after peptide-pool expansion of antigen-specific T cells. This CDR3 is built from 13 residues. V shed 5 bases and J 7 bases; nucleotides not matched to a gene: 8. CDR1 and CDR2 from the germline V gene are DFQATT and SNEGSKA (reference sequence).

The rearrangement links TRBV20-1 to TRBJ2-7; 10 bases match TRBD1. The TCR sequence derives from a human donor who had recovered from COVID-19. Sequenced sample: CD4+ T cells from blood, cultured in vitro. The CDR3 loop reads CSAARTGGAEQYF. The CDR3 nucleotides are TGCAGTGCTGCGAGGACAGGGGGAGCGGAGCAGTACTTC.